This T cell receptor (beta chain) was sequenced during a study of lymphopenia after photon versus proton radiotherapy. Study conclusions and caveats: Under photons, naive T cells and diversity fell while effector/memory populations rose. Post-nadir diversity loss with photons came from oligoclonal expansion, particularly CD8+ Temra cells. Only patients who died were analyzed for survival; proton advantage is unproven. Post-nadir TCR diversity decline inversely tracked overall survival among those who died.

Germline V gene data show CDR1 as MGHRA and CDR2 as YSYEKL. CDR3 size: 16 residues. V gave up 0 bases and J gave up 0 bases, with 9 bases separating them. Only in-frame clones appear in the TCRdb table, and some are missing; sequencing was by immunoSEQ multiplex PCR. The sample holds around 70,000 clones; around 93% are singletons and the top ten take 2.2%. Notes on this clone: Its antigen remains unknown.

The clonotype originates from a woman aged 40 to 55 with cholangiocarcinoma. The chain is built from TRBV4-1 and TRBJ1-5, with a tentative D call TRBD1 (5 bases). Sample: peripheral blood, taken from a patient treated with photon-based radiotherapy. As DNA, the CDR3 is TGCGCCAGCAGCCAAGATGACAGCTATAGCAATCAGCCCCAGCATTTT. Protein sequence: CASSQDDSYSNQPQHF.